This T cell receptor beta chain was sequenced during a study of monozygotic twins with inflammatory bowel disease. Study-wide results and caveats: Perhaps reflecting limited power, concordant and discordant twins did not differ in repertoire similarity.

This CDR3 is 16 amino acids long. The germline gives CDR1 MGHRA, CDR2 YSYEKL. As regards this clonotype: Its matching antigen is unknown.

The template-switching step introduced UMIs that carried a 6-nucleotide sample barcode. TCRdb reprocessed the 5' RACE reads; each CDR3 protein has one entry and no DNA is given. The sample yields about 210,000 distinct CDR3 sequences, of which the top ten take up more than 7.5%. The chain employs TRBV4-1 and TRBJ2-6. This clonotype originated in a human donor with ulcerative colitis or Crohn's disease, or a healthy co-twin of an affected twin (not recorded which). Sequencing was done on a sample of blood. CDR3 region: CASSQGLLASANVLTF.